The following is a TCR beta chain sequence with its context. Germline CDR1 SGHRS, CDR2 YFSETQ. Trimming cost V 5 bases and J 7 bases, with 19 bases left between them. The CDR3 contains 16 residues. In the original processing: Using reference gene primer amplification, nucleated cell counts were estimated. The repertoire was sequenced with immunoSEQ multiplex PCR; TCRdb's copy has only in-frame clones and lacks some. That table supplies the V and J calls and clone size; D and trimming were determined from the DNA. The repertoire consists of around 200,000 clones, with about 88% occurring once and the leading ten covering 1.9%. This entry is derived from a study of blood T cell repertoires in COVID-19. Study in general: The samples span acute and convalescent COVID-19 from the United States, Italy and Spain. The cDNA or gDNA used as material had been derived from T cells, B-cell-depleted T cells, or PBMCs.

The chain is built from TRBV5-1 and TRBJ1-6; perhaps TRBD1 as D (6 bases). This receptor was taken from a man aged 35 to 55 with active or convalescent COVID-19. The sequencing sample was made of peripheral blood. The CDR3 sequence: CASRPSGTIENSPLHF. CDR3 DNA: TGCGCCAGCAGACCCTCCGGGACAATCGAAAATTCACCCCTCCACTTT.